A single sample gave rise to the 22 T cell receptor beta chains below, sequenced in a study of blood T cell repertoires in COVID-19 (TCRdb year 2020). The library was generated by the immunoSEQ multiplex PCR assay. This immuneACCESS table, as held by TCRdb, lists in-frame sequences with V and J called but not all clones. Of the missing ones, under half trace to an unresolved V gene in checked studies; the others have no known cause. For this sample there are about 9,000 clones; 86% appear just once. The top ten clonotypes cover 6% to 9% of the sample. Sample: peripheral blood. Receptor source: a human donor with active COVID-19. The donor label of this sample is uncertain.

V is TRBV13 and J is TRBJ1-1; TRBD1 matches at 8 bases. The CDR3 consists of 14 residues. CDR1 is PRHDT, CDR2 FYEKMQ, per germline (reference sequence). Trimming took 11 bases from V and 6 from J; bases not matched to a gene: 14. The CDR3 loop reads CAGKNRGWDSEAFF. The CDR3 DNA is TGTGCCGGAAAAAACAGGGGGTGGGACTCTGAAGCTTTCTTT.

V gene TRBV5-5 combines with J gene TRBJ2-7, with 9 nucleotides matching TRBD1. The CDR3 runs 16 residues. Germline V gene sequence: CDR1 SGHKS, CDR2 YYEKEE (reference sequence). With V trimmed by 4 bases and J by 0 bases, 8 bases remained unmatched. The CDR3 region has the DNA TGTGCCAGCAGCAACACAGGGGGCATAAACTCCTACGAGCAGTACTTC. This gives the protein CASSNTGGINSYEQYF.

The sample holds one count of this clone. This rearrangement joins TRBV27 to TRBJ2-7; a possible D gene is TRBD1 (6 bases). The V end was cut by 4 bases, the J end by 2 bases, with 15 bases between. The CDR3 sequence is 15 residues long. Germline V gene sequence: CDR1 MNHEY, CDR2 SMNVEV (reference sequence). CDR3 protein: CASSSPLTGTYEQYF. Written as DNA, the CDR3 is TGTGCCAGCAGTTCCCCCCTGACAGGAACCTACGAGCAGTACTTC.

The CDR3 loop reads CASSSTTGARNTIYF. The CDR3 nucleotides read TGTGCCAGCAGCTCGACTACAGGGGCCAGAAACACCATATATTTT. The genes are TRBV7-2 and TRBJ1-3; 7 positions match TRBD1. Losses at the gene ends were 4 bases for V and 5 bases for J; bases not matched to a gene: 8. Germline V lookup: CDR1 SGHTA, CDR2 FQGNSA. CDR3 length equals 15 residues.

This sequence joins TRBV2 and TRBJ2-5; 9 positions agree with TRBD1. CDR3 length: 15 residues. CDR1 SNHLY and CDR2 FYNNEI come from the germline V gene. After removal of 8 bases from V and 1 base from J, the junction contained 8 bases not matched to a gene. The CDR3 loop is CASRPRTGVQETQYF. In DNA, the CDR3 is TGTGCCAGCCGCCCGAGGACAGGGGTCCAAGAGACCCAGTACTTC.

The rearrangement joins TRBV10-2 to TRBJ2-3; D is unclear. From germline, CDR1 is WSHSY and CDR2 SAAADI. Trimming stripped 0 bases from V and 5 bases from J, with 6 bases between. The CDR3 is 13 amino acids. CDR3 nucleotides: TGCGCCAGCAGTGAGTCGACTGGAGATACGCAGTATTTT. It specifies CASSESTGDTQYF.

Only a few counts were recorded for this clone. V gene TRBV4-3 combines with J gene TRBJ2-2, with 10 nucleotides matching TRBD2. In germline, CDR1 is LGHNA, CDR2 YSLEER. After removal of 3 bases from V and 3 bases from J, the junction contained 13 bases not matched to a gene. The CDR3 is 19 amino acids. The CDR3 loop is CASSQELAGLAGDTGELFF. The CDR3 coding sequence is TGCGCCAGCAGCCAGGAACTGGCCGGGCTAGCGGGAGACACCGGGGAGCTGTTTTTT.

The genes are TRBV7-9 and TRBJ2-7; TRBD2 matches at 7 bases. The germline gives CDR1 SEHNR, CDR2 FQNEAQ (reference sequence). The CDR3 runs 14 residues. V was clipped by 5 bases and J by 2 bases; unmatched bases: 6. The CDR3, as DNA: TGTGCCAGCAGCGGACCGCGGGGGACCTACGAGCAGTACGTC. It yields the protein CASSGPRGTYEQYV.

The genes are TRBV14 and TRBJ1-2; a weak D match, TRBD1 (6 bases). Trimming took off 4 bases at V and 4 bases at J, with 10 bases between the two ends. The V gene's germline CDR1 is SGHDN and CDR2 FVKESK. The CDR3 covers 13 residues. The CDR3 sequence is CASSLMDSYGYTF. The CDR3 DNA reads TGTGCCAGCAGCCTCATGGACAGCTATGGCTACACCTTC.

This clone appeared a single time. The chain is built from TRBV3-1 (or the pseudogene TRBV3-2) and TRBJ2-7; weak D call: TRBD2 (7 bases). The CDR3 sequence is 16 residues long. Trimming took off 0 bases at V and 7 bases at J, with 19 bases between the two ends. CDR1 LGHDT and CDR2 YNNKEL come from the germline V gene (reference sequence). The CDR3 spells CASSQEAGGLLWEQYF. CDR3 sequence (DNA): TGTGCCAGCAGCCAAGAGGCCGGGGGGCTTCTCTGGGAGCAGTACTTC.

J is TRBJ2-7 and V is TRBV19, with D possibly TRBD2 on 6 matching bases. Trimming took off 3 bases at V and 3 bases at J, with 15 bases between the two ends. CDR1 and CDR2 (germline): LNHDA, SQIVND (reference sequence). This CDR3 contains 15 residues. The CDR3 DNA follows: TGTGCCAGTAGTATCGGTTTAGCGGCGATCTACGAGCAGTACTTC. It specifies CASSIGLAAIYEQYF.

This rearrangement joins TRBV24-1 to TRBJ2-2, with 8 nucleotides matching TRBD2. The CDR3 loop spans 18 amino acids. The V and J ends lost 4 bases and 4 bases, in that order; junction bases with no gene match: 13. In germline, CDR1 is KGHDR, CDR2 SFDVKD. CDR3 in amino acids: CATSDVAHSGIFTGELFF. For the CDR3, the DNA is TGTGCCACCAGTGACGTCGCTCATAGCGGGATATTCACCGGGGAGCTGTTTTTT.

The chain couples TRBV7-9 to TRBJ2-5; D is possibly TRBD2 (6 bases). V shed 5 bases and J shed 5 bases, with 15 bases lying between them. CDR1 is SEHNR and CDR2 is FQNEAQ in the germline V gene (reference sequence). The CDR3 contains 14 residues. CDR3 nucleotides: TGTGCCAGCAGCAAATCGGGAGTACGGGAGACCCAGTACTTC. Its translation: CASSKSGVRETQYF.

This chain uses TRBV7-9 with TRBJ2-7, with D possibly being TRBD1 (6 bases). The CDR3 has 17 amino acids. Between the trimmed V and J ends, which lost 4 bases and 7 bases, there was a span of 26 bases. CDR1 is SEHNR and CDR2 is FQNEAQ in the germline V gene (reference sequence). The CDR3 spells CASSSAVVGAVGREQYF. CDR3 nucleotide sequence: TGTGCCAGCAGCTCCGCCGTGGTGGGGGCGGTGGGCCGGGAGCAGTACTTC.

The CDR3 coding sequence is TGTGCCAGCAGCCTGGGGACAGGGGAGTACGAGCAGTACTTC. This sequence encodes CASSLGTGEYEQYF. This chain connects TRBV4-2 to TRBJ2-7, with 10 bases identical to TRBD1. The germline V gene has CDR1 LGHNA and CDR2 YNFKEQ. This CDR3 region has 14 residues. J gave up 4 bases and V 4 bases, and 4 bases lay outside the gene matches.

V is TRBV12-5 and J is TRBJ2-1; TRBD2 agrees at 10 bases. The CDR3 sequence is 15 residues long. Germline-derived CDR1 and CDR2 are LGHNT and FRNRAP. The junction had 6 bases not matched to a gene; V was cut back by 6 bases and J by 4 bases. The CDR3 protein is CASGPRGLAYNEQFF. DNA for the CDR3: TGTGCTAGTGGGCCGAGGGGACTAGCGTACAATGAGCAGTTCTTC.

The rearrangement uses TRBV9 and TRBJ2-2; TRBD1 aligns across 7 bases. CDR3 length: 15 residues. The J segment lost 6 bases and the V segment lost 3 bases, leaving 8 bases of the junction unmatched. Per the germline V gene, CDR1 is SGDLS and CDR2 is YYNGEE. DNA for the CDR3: TGTGCCAGCAGCGGATACAGGGGTGTTCCCGGGGAGCTGTTTTTT. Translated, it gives CASSGYRGVPGELFF.

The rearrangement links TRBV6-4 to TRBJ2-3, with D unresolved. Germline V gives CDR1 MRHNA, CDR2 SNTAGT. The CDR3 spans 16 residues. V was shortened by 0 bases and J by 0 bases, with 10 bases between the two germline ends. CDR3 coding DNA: TGTGCCAGCAGTGACTCGCTAGAATCTAGCACAGATACGCAGTATTTT. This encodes CASSDSLESSTDTQYF.

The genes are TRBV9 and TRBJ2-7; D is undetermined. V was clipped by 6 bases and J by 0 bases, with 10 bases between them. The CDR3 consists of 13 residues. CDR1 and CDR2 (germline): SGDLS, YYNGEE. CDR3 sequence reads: CASIERCSYEQYV. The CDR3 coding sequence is TGTGCCAGCATAGAACGGTGCTCCTACGAGCAGTACGTC.

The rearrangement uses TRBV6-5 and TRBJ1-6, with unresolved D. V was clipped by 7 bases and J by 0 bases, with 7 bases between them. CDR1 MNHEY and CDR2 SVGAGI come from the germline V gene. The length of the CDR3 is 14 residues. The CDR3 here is CASTRGSYNSPLHF. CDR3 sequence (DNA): TGTGCCAGCACCCGGGGCTCCTATAATTCACCCCTCCACTTT.

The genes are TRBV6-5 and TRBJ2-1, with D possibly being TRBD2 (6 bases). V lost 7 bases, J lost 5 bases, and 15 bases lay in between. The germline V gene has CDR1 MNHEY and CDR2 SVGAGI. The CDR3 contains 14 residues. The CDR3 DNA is TGTGCCAGCACCAAACCGGGGGTCCACAATGAGCAGTTCTTC. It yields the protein CASTKPGVHNEQFF.

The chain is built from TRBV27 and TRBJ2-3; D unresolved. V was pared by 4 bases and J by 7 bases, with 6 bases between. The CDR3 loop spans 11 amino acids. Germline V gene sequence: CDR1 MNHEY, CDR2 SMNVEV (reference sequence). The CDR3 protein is CASSSPYTQYF. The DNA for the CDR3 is TGTGCCAGCAGTTCCCCGTATACGCAGTATTTT.